One T cell receptor beta chain is described in this entry. The antigen remains undetermined. This sample was included in a study of radiotherapy plus CTLA-4 blockade in lung cancer. About the study: Of the patients, 15% to 20% showed objective responses and under 40% attained disease control. Study outcomes and limitations: Subsequent to radiotherapy plus ipilimumab, tumor-derived TCR clones underwent expansion in blood. Early shifts in blood T cell clones, with interferon-beta, reportedly predicted response best.

Sequencing was performed with immunoSEQ multiplex PCR; in TCRdb, only in-frame clones are kept and a portion is missing. Among about 49,000 clones listed, around nine tenths were seen once. The CDR3 is made up of 14 amino acids. Germline V CDR1 and CDR2: SGHTA, FQGNSA. CTLA-4 blockade using ipilimumab, together with focal radiation, was received by patients with chemo-refractory metastatic non-small-cell lung cancer. The specimen was peripheral blood, collected from a patient treated with radiotherapy plus ipilimumab. This receptor was taken from a human donor with non-small cell lung cancer whose response to radiotherapy plus ipilimumab could not be evaluated. This chain links TRBV7-2 with TRBJ2-5, with a tentative D call TRBD1 (7 bases). Judging by the DNA end, TRBJ2-7 fits better; the J call may be wrong. CDR3 region: CASSLDRGLGEQYF. CDR3 nucleotide sequence: TGTGCCAGCAGCTTAGACAGGGGACTTGGCGAGCAGTACTTC.